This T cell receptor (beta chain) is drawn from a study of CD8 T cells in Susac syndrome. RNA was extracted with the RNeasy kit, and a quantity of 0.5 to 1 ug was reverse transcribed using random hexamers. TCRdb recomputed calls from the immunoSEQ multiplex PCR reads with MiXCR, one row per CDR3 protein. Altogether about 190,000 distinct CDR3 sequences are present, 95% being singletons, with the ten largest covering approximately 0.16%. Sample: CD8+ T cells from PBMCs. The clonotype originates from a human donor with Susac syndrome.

Written as DNA, the CDR3 is TGTGCCAGCAGCTTAACAATGGGAGAGACCCAGTACTTC. It translates to CASSLTMGETQYF. The gene calls are TRBV7-3 and TRBJ2-5; D not resolved. The CDR3 is made up of 13 amino acids. Trimming stripped 0 bases from V and 4 bases from J, with 6 bases between. The germline V gene encodes CDR1 SGHTA and CDR2 FQGTGA.